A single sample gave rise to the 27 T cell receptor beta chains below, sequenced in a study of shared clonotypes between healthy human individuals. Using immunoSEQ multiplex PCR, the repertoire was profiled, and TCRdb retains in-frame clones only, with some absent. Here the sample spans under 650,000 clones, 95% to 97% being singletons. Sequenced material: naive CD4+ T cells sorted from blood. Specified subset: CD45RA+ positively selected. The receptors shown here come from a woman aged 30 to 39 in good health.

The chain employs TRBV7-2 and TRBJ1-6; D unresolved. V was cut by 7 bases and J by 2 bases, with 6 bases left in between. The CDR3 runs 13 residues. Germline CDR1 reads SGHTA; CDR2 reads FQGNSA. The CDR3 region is CASTRPYNSPLHF. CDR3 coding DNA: TGTGCCAGCACCCGGCCCTATAATTCACCCCTCCACTTT.

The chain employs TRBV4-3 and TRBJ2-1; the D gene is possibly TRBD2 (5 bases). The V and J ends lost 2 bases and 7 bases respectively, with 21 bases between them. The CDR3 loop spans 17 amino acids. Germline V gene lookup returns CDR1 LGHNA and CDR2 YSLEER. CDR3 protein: CASSQSRSRGRSNEQFF. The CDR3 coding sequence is TGCGCCAGCAGCCAATCTCGCTCACGAGGGAGATCAAATGAGCAGTTCTTC.

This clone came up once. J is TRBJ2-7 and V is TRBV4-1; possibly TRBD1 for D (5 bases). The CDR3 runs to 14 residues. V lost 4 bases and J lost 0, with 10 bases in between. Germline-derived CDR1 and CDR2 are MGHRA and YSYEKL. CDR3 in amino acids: CASSLGALSYEQYF. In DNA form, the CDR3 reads TGCGCCAGCAGCCTTGGGGCCCTCTCCTACGAGCAGTACTTC.

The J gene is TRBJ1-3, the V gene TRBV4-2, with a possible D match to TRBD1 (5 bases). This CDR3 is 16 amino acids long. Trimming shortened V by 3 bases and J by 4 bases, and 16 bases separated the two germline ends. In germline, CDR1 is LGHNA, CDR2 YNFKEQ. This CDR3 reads CASSHPDNSRGNTIYF. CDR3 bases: TGTGCCAGCAGCCACCCGGACAACTCGCGGGGAAACACCATATATTTT.

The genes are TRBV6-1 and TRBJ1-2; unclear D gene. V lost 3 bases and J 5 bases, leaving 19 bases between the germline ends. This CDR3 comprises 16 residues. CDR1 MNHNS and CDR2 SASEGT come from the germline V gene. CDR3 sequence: CASSDNWQAPRYGYTF. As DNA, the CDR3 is TGTGCCAGCAGTGATAATTGGCAGGCGCCCAGGTATGGCTACACCTTC.

CDR3 residues: CASSFGASETQYF. DNA of the CDR3: TGCGCCAGCAGCTTTGGGGCGTCGGAGACCCAGTACTTC. The rearrangement uses TRBV5-1 and TRBJ2-5, with D maybe TRBD1 (5 bases). Between the trimmed V and J ends, which lost 2 bases and 5 bases, there was a span of 10 bases. CDR1 is SGHRS and CDR2 is YFSETQ in the germline V gene. The CDR3 covers 13 residues.

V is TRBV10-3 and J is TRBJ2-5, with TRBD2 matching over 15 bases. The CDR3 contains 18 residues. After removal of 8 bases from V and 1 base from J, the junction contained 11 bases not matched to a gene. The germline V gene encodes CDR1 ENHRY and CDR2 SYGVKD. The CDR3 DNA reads TGTGCCATCTCCGGAGGGACTAGCGGGAGGACCCCCCAAGAGACCCAGTACTTC. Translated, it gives CAISGGTSGRTPQETQYF.

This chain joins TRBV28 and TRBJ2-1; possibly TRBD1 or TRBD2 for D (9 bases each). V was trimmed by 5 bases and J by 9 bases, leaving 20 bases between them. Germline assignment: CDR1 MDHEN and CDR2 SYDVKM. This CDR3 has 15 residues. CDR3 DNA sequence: TGTGCCAGCAGTCTAGCGGGGACAGGGATAGGTGAGCAGTTCTTC. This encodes CASSLAGTGIGEQFF.

The CDR3 sequence is CASSQVPPLRGIAKNIQYF. DNA of the CDR3: TGCGCCAGCAGCCAAGTCCCCCCACTACGGGGGATAGCCAAAAACATTCAGTACTTC. The rearrangement uses TRBV4-1 and TRBJ2-4; the D gene is possibly TRBD2 (6 bases). The CDR3 has 19 residues. V was clipped by 1 base and J by 0 bases, with 19 bases between them. Germline lookup yields CDR1 MGHRA and CDR2 YSYEKL.

Here the CDR3 DNA reads TGTGCCAGCAGTTTATCCGGGACAGGGTCTGACGAGCAGTACTTC. It encodes CASSLSGTGSDEQYF. V and J are TRBV28 and TRBJ2-7; 9 nucleotides agree with TRBD1. Germline CDR1 reads MDHEN; CDR2 reads SYDVKM. The CDR3 extends over 15 amino acids. The V and J ends lost 1 base and 5 bases, in that order; junction bases with no gene match: 6.

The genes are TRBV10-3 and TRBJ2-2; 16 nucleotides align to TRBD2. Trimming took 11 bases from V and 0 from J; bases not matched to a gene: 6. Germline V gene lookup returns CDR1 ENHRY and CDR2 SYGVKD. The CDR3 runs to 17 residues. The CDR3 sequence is CASMGLAGGANTGELFF. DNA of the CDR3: TGTGCCTCCATGGGACTAGCGGGAGGGGCGAACACCGGGGAGCTGTTTTTT.

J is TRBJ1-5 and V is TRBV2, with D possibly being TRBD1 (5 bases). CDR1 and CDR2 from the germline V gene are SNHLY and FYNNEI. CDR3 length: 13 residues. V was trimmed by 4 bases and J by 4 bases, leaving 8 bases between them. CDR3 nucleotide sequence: TGTGCCAGCAGTGGGCGGGGGAATCAGCCCCAGCATTTT. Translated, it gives CASSGRGNQPQHF.

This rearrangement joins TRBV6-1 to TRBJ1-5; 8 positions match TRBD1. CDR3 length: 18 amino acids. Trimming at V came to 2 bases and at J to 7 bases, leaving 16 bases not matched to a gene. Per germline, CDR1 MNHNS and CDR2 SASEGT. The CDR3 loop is CASSEFDPQGAPRQPQHF. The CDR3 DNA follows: TGTGCCAGCAGTGAATTTGATCCGCAGGGGGCCCCTCGGCAGCCCCAGCATTTT.

Here the CDR3 reads CASSADRGSQPQHF. CDR3 coding DNA: TGTGCCAGCAGTGCCGACAGGGGCTCTCAGCCCCAGCATTTT. V gene TRBV6-1 combines with J gene TRBJ1-5; TRBD1 matches 8 bases. The V gene end was trimmed by 4 bases and the J gene end by 6 bases; junction bases not matched to a gene: 5. The CDR3 spans 14 residues. Germline V gene lookup returns CDR1 MNHNS and CDR2 SASEGT.

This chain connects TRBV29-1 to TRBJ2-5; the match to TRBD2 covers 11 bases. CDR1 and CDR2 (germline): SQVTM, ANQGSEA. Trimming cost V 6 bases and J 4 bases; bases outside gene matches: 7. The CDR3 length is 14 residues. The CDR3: CSVRTSGSTETQYF. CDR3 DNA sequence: TGCAGCGTCCGCACTAGCGGGAGTACAGAGACCCAGTACTTC.

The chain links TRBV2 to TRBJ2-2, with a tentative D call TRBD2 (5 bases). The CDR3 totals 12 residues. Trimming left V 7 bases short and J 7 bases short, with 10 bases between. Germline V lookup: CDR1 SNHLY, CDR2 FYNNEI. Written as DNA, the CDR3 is TGTGCCAGCAATGAGGGTGGCGGGGAGCTGTTTTTT. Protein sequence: CASNEGGGELFF.

The CDR3 region has the DNA TGTGCCAGCAGCACTAATGGGCGATCCTACGAGCAGTACTTC. This encodes CASSTNGRSYEQYF. This chain connects TRBV28 to TRBJ2-7; no clear D. Trimming removed 6 bases at V and 1 base at J, with 13 bases between. Germline values: CDR1 MDHEN, CDR2 SYDVKM. The CDR3 is made up of 14 amino acids.

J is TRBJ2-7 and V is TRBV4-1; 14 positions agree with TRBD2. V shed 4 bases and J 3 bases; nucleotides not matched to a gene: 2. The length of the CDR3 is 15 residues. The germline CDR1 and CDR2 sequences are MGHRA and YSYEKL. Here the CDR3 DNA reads TGCGCCAGCAGCCGGGGACTAGCGGGAGTCTACGAGCAGTACTTC. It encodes CASSRGLAGVYEQYF.

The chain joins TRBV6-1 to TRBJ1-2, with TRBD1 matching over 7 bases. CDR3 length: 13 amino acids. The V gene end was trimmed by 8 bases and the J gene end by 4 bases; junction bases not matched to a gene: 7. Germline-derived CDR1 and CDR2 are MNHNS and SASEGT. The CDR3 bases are TGTGCCAGCGGGAGAGACAGGGTCTATGGCTACACCTTC. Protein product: CASGRDRVYGYTF.

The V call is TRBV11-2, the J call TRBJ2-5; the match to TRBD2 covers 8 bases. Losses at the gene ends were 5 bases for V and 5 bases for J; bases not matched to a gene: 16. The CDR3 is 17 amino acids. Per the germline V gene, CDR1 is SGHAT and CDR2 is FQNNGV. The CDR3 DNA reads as TGTGCCAGCAGCATCGCCGGGAGGGCCCAGCGCGGGGAGACCCAGTACTTC. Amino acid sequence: CASSIAGRAQRGETQYF.

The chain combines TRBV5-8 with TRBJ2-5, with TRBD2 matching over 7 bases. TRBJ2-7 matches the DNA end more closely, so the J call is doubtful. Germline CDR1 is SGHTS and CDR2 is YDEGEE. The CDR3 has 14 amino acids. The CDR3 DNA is TGTGCCAGCAGCAGGGGAGGGCTCCACTACGAGCAGTACTTC. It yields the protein CASSRGGLHYEQYF.

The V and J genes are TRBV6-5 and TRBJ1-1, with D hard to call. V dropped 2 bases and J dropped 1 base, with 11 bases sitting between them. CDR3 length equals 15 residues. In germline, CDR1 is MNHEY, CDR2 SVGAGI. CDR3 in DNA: TGTGCCAGCAGTTACCTTGGACGGCGGAACACTGAAGCTTTCTTT. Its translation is CASSYLGRRNTEAFF.

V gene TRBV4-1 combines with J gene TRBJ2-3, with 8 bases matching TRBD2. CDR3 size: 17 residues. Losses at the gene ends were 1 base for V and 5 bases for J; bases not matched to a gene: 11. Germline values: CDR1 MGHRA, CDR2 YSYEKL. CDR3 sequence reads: CASSQVVREGRRDTQYF. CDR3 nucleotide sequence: TGCGCCAGCAGCCAAGTAGTTCGGGAGGGTCGTAGAGATACGCAGTATTTT.

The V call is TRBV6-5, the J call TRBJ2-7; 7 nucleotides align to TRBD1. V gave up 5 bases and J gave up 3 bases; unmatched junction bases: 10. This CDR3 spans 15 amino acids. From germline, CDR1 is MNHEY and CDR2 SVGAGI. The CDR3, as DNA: TGTGCCAGCAGTCCCGACAGGGCCCTAAACTACGAGCAGTACTTC. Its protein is CASSPDRALNYEQYF.

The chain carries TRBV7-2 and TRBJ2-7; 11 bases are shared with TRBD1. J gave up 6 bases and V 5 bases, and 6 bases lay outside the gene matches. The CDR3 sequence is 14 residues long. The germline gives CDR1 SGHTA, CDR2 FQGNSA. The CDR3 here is CASSPGQGVFEQYF. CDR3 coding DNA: TGTGCCAGCAGCCCGGGACAGGGGGTATTCGAGCAGTACTTC.

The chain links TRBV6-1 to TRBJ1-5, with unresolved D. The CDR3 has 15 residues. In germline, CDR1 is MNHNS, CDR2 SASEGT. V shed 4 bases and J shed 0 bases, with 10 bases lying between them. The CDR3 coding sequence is TGTGCCAGCAGTGTCCGGGAGGTTAGCAATCAGCCCCAGCATTTT. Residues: CASSVREVSNQPQHF.

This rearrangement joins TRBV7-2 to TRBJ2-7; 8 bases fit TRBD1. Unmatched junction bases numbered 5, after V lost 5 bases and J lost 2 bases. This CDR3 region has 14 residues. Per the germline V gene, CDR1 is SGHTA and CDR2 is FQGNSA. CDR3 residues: CASSRGQGAYEQYF. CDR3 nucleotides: TGTGCCAGCAGCCGAGGACAGGGTGCCTACGAGCAGTACTTC.